Listed here are 20 T cell receptor beta chains from one sample, sequenced in a study of control samples from healthy donors and cancer patients. TCRdb's copy holds only in-frame clones and misses some; the assay was immunoSEQ multiplex PCR. The data hold some 150,000 clones, with less than 95% observed a single time. Material for sequencing was PBMCs. These receptor sequences come from a man aged 55 to 70 with colorectal cancer.

The V and J genes are TRBV2 and TRBJ2-7; D may be TRBD1 (6 bases). This CDR3 spans 13 amino acids. Trimming took 6 bases from V and 6 from J, leaving 15 bases between them. Germline V gives CDR1 SNHLY, CDR2 FYNNEI. Written as DNA, the CDR3 is TGTGCCAGCAGACCAGGGGTTGGAGGCGAGCAGTACTTC. Translating it yields CASRPGVGGEQYF.

The V call is TRBV25-1, the J call TRBJ2-7; 10 bases map to TRBD2. The V gene's germline CDR1 is MGHDK and CDR2 SYGVNS. The length of the CDR3 is 12 residues. The trim removed 8 bases at V and 5 bases at J, leaving 3 bases unmatched. The DNA for the CDR3 is TGTGCCAGCGCACTAGCGGGGAACGAGCAGTACTTC. Amino acid sequence: CASALAGNEQYF.

The rearrangement uses TRBV5-1 and TRBJ2-3; D unclear. Trimming removed 5 bases from V and 0 bases from J, with 10 bases in between. The CDR3 contains 14 residues. Germline CDR1 reads SGHRS; CDR2 reads YFSETQ. CDR3 in amino acids: CASRGGVSTDTQYF. The CDR3 DNA reads TGCGCCAGCAGAGGCGGCGTCAGCACAGATACGCAGTATTTT.

The CDR3 nucleotides read TGTGCCAGTAGTATTAGCGGGGGGGCCGGAGAGACCCAGTACTTC. This translates into CASSISGGAGETQYF. The chain combines TRBV19 with TRBJ2-5; 11 nucleotides line up with TRBD2. With 3 bases clipped from V and 4 bases from J, the junction kept 4 bases outside the gene matches. The CDR3 is 15 residues long. Germline loops: CDR1 LNHDA, CDR2 SQIVND (reference sequence).

The chain has TRBV28 and TRBJ1-1; D might be TRBD1 (6 bases). Per germline, CDR1 MDHEN and CDR2 SYDVKM. The CDR3 is 13 amino acids. V lost 6 bases, J lost 1 base, and 9 bases lay in between. The CDR3 region is CASSLDRNTEAFF. The CDR3 nucleotides read TGTGCCAGCAGCCTGGACAGGAACACTGAAGCTTTCTTT.

This clone was detected only once. The chain is built from TRBV5-1 and TRBJ2-5, with 10 bases matching TRBD2. With 0 bases clipped from V and 4 bases from J, the junction kept 3 bases outside the gene matches. This CDR3 is built from 15 residues. Germline CDR1 SGHRS, CDR2 YFSETQ. The CDR3 DNA sequence: TGCGCCAGCAGCTTGGCTAGCGGGGGTGGAGAGACCCAGTACTTC. Translation: CASSLASGGGETQYF. Full variable domain (rest looked up from reference TRBV5-1 and TRBJ2-5): KAGVTQTPRYLIKTRGQQVTLSCSPISGHRSVSWYQQTPGQGLQFLFEYFSETQRNKGNFPGRFSGRQFSNSRSEMNVSTLELGDSALYLCASSLASGGGETQYFGPGTRLLVL.

V usage is TRBV11-1 and J usage is TRBJ2-7, with 11 nucleotides matching TRBD1. Germline trimming cut 5 bases from V and 7 bases from J; bases unmatched to any gene: 13. Germline CDR1 and CDR2: SGHAT and FQDESV (reference sequence). The CDR3 has 16 residues. The DNA for the CDR3 is TGTGCCAGCAGCCCTACGTATGGACAGGGGGCGTGGGAGCAGTACTTC. It codes for CASSPTYGQGAWEQYF. Full variable domain (rest looked up from reference TRBV11-1 and TRBJ2-7): EAEVAQSPRYKITEKSQAVAFWCDPISGHATLYWYRQILGQGPELLVQFQDESVVDDSQLPKDRFSAERLKGVDSTLKIQPAELGDSAMYLCASSPTYGQGAWEQYFGPGTRLTVT.

The J gene is TRBJ1-3, the V gene TRBV4-3, with a possible D match to TRBD1 (5 bases). Germline V gives CDR1 LGHNA, CDR2 YSLEER. The CDR3 consists of 16 residues. The ends were cut back, 1 base at V and 5 bases at J, with 15 bases in the middle. The CDR3 loop is CASSQGMGVKRNTIYF. The DNA for the CDR3 is TGCGCCAGCAGCCAAGGCATGGGGGTTAAAAGAAACACCATATATTTT.

This chain connects TRBV6-2 or TRBV6-3 to TRBJ1-1; 10 nucleotides agree with TRBD1. The junction had 9 bases not matched to a gene; V was cut back by 2 bases and J by 0 bases. Germline V CDR1 and CDR2: MNHEY, SVGEGT. The CDR3 consists of 18 residues. The CDR3 is CASSYEEDRGTLNTEAFF. CDR3 nucleotide sequence: TGTGCCAGCAGTTACGAAGAGGACAGGGGGACCCTGAACACTGAAGCTTTCTTT.

V gene TRBV6-5 combines with J gene TRBJ2-3, with 7 positions matching TRBD2. Germline V gives CDR1 MNHEY, CDR2 SVGAGI. V dropped 6 bases and J dropped 0; count of bases not matched to a gene: 3. This CDR3 region has 14 residues. The CDR3 nucleotides read TGTGCCAGCAGCCGGGGGGTCAGCACAGATACGCAGTATTTT. Residues: CASSRGVSTDTQYF.

The V and J genes are TRBV6-2 or TRBV6-3 and TRBJ2-1, with no clear D. V was shortened by 4 bases and J by 6 bases, with 16 bases between the two germline ends. There are 15 residues in the CDR3. Germline V gives CDR1 MNHEY, CDR2 SVGEGT. The CDR3 loop is CASSSITDTVNEQFF. The DNA for the CDR3 is TGTGCCAGCAGTTCCATTACCGACACCGTCAATGAGCAGTTCTTC.

The table lists this clone with a count of one. The chain uses TRBV7-9 and TRBJ1-5, with a possible D match to TRBD1 (6 bases). V gave up 4 bases and J gave up 0 bases, with 13 bases separating them. The CDR3 consists of 16 residues. Per germline, CDR1 SEHNR and CDR2 FQNEAQ (reference sequence). The CDR3 coding sequence is TGTGCCAGCAGCTCCGACAGGCTACCTAGCAATCAGCCCCAGCATTTT. Its translation: CASSSDRLPSNQPQHF.

The rearrangement links TRBV19 to TRBJ2-5, with D unresolved. CDR1 LNHDA and CDR2 SQIVND come from the germline V gene (reference sequence). This CDR3 has 14 amino acids. Deletions cut 5 bases from V and 4 bases from J, with 14 bases between. CDR3 in DNA: TGTGCCAGTAGTCAAACGGCCCCCCCAGAGACCCAGTACTTC. It yields the protein CASSQTAPPETQYF.

This chain links TRBV10-3 with TRBJ2-1; 10 positions agree with TRBD1. Germline CDR1 reads ENHRY; CDR2 reads SYGVKD. The CDR3 is made up of 15 amino acids. The junction had 14 bases not matched to a gene; V was cut back by 6 bases and J by 12 bases. CDR3 DNA: TGTGCCATCAGATCACCGGGACAGGGGAGTTATCGGCAGTTCTTC. The encoded protein is CAIRSPGQGSYRQFF.

This chain links TRBV27 with TRBJ1-6, with a weak D call TRBD1 (5 bases). This CDR3 has 13 residues. Trimming cost V 3 bases and J 6 bases, with 6 bases left between them. Germline V gene sequence: CDR1 MNHEY, CDR2 SMNVEV (reference sequence). The CDR3 loop is CASSLGGNSPLHF. The DNA of the CDR3 is TGTGCCAGCAGTTTGGGGGGTAATTCACCCCTCCACTTT.

The gene calls are TRBV11-2 and TRBJ2-3; D is perhaps TRBD1 (6 bases). V lost 5 bases, J lost 5 bases, and 14 bases lay in between. The CDR3 runs 14 residues. Germline CDR1 is SGHAT and CDR2 is FQNNGV. CDR3 region: CASSPGRGRDTQYF. The CDR3 DNA follows: TGTGCCAGCAGCCCAGGCAGGGGACGAGATACGCAGTATTTT.

A single count supports this clone. The J gene is TRBJ2-4, the V gene TRBV2; TRBD2 matches 12 bases. The length of the CDR3 is 16 residues. Losses at the gene ends were 1 base for V and 10 bases for J; bases not matched to a gene: 8. Germline CDR1 and CDR2: SNHLY and FYNNEI. CDR3 residues: CASSEVASGGAAIQYF. CDR3 coding DNA: TGTGCCAGCAGTGAAGTGGCTAGCGGGGGGGCCGCTATTCAGTACTTC.

This clone was counted only a few times. This rearrangement joins TRBV19 to TRBJ2-7; D gene ambiguous. The CDR3 length is 11 residues. V was cut by 3 bases and J by 5 bases, with 5 bases left in between. Germline V gene data show CDR1 as LNHDA and CDR2 as SQIVND (reference sequence). CDR3 amino acids: CASSMGNEQYF. DNA of the CDR3: TGTGCCAGTAGTATGGGCAACGAGCAGTACTTC.

The chain uses TRBV2 and TRBJ2-7, with D possibly TRBD2 on 6 matching bases. CDR1 is SNHLY and CDR2 is FYNNEI in the germline V gene. Trimming stripped 7 bases from V and 0 bases from J, with 25 bases between. The CDR3 has 18 amino acids. The CDR3 is CASNLGASDHSSSYEQYF. CDR3 DNA sequence: TGTGCCAGCAATCTAGGGGCTAGCGATCACTCGAGCTCCTACGAGCAGTACTTC.

The chain uses TRBV30 and TRBJ1-1; D is undetermined. Germline-derived CDR1 and CDR2 are GTSNPN and SVGIG (reference sequence). This CDR3 has 13 residues. The ends were cut back, 2 bases at V and 1 base at J, with 8 bases in the middle. The CDR3 loop reads CAWSTAGNTEAFF. The DNA of the CDR3 is TGTGCCTGGAGTACGGCTGGGAACACTGAAGCTTTCTTT.